This record covers a single TCR beta chain. The antigen is unknown. Preparation of TRB cDNA libraries relied on 5' RACE carrying UMI labels. Reprocessing the 5' RACE reads, TCRdb reports a single entry for every CDR3 protein and omits DNA. The sample table includes around 140,000 distinct CDR3 sequences. CDR3 size: 13 residues. Germline CDR1 is SEHNR and CDR2 is FQNEAQ (reference sequence). These data belong to a study of CXCR3-negative and CXCR3-positive naive CD8 T cells. Study results and caveats: Greater hydrophobicity was found in TRB CDR3s of CXCR3-positive naive cells than of CXCR3-negative naive cells.

Material: naive CXCR3+ CD8+ T cells from blood. Subset specified: CD45RO-CCR7+CD27+CD95- naive CD8+ T cells expressing CXCR3 (TNR3+). The receptor comes from a human donor in good health. Some clones in this sample may be carry-over from other donors' samples. The chain couples TRBV7-9 to TRBJ2-1; no DNA is available, so the TRBD1 call from TCRdb remains unchecked. The CDR3 is CASSPPGGYEQFF.